Listed below are T cell receptor beta chains from one sample, sequenced in a study of Graves' ophthalmopathy and Graves' hyperthyroidism. TCRdb recomputed calls from the multiplex PCR reads with MiXCR, one row per CDR3 protein. The sample shows approximately 540,000 distinct CDR3 sequences, just under 40% of them seen only once. The material sequenced was peripheral blood or thyroid tissue (not recorded which). The receptors were sampled from an adult man with Graves' hyperthyroidism. CDR3s include the opening cysteine and the closing phenylalanine or tryptophan. D genes are given only for firm matches. Clone size, where shown, is once, few, many, or a class for clones that have expanded.

.,TRBV29-1,TRBJ2-7,.,TGCAGCGTCACGGCCGTGGACCCCCCCTACGAGCAGTACTTC,CSVTAVDPPYEQYF
.,TRBV5-8,TRBJ1-5,.,TGTGCCAGCAGCTTGGCCGCAGCAGGGACCCAGCCCCAGCATTTT,CASSLAAAGTQPQHF
.,TRBV7-3,TRBJ1-1,.,TGTGCCAGCAGCCAACTAGCGGGGGCGAACACTGAAGCTTTCTTT,CASSQLAGANTEAFF
many,TRBV7-8,TRBJ2-7,.,TGTGCCAGCAGCTTAGAGCGGTCCGGCGAGCAGTACTTC,CASSLERSGEQYF
many,TRBV10-2,TRBJ1-4,.,TGCGCCAGCAGTGAATGGGGGAATGAAAAACTGTTTTTT,CASSEWGNEKLFF
.,TRBV12-3/TRBV12-4,TRBJ2-7,.,TGTGCCAGCAGCTGCTGGGACTTCGAGCAGTACTTC,CASSCWDFEQYF
many,TRBV24-1,TRBJ1-2,TRBD1,TGTGCCACCAGTGATTACGACAGGGCACATGGCTACACCTTC,CATSDYDRAHGYTF
few,TRBV6-6,TRBJ2-2,TRBD1,TGTGCCAGCATTTCCTCGGACAGGGGCGCTAGCACCGGGGAGCTGTTTTTT,CASISSDRGASTGELFF
.,TRBV25-1,TRBJ2-1,TRBD2,TGTGCCAGCAGTGAACCCCATGGACTAGGGAACAATGAGCAGTTCTTC,CASSEPHGLGNNEQFF
few,TRBV7-9,TRBJ1-3,TRBD1,TGTGCCAGCAGCCAGACAGGGAACTCTGGAAACACCATATATTTT,CASSQTGNSGNTIYF
few,TRBV7-2,TRBJ1-1,.,TGTGCCAGCAGCTTGCGGGAGAAGAGCACTGAAGCTTTCTTT,CASSLREKSTEAFF
.,TRBV2,TRBJ1-6,.,TGTGCCAGCAGGAGGGGCTCCTATAATTCACCCCTCCACTTT,CASRRGSYNSPLHF
many,TRBV4-1,TRBJ2-2,TRBD2,TGCGCCAGCAGACTAGCGGGGGGGCGTAAGACCGGGGAGCTGTTTTTT,CASRLAGGRKTGELFF
many,TRBV4-2,TRBJ1-6,TRBD1,TGTGCCAGCAGCCAGGACAGGGTGAGGTCACCCCTCCACTTT,CASSQDRVRSPLHF
once,TRBV15,TRBJ2-5,.,TGTGCCACCAGGGAGGGAAGCAATCAGCCCCAGTACTTC,CATREGSNQPQYF
.,TRBV20-1,TRBJ2-3,TRBD2,TGCAGTGCTAGAGATCAGGGGACTAGCGGGAGTTTAGATACGCAGTATTTT,CSARDQGTSGSLDTQYF
many,TRBV5-8,TRBJ1-6,TRBD1,TGTGCCAGCAGCGACCGGGACAGTTATTCACCCCTCCACTTT,CASSDRDSYSPLHF
.,TRBV9,TRBJ2-6,TRBD2,TGTGCCAGCAGCGAAACCGGACTAGCGGACTACGTCCTGACTTTC,CASSETGLADYVLTF
many,TRBV10-2,TRBJ2-2,.,TGCGCCAGCAGTGAAGTAAGGGTAACCGGGGAGCTGTTTTTT,CASSEVRVTGELFF
.,TRBV20-1,TRBJ2-2,.,TGCAGTGCTACCGGTTGGAACACCGGGGAGCTGTTTTTT,CSATGWNTGELFF
once,TRBV2,TRBJ1-2,TRBD1,TGTGCCAGCAGTGAACAGGGGGCTGCTAACTATGGCTACACCTTC,CASSEQGAANYGYTF
.,TRBV10-3,TRBJ2-1,TRBD2,TGTGCCATCAGTGAAACATGGACTAGCGAAAACAATGAGCAGTTCTTC,CAISETWTSENNEQFF
.,TRBV7-9,TRBJ2-7,.,TGTGCCAGCAGCTTATTATCCCCTTACGAGCAGTACTTC,CASSLLSPYEQYF
many,TRBV5-4,TRBJ2-7,TRBD1,TGTGCCAGCAGCTTGGGAGGCGGACAGGCCTACGAGCAGTACTTC,CASSLGGGQAYEQYF
.,TRBV7-8,TRBJ2-7,.,TGCGCCAGCAGCCAAGGACAACAGTATGACGGGCAGTACTTC,CASSQGQQYDGQYF
many,TRBV29-1,TRBJ1-2,TRBD1,TGCAGCGTCGGACAGGGGGCAAGAGGCTACACCTTC,CSVGQGARGYTF
many,TRBV19,TRBJ1-5,.,TGTGCCAGTAGTATACGGGGGGCTTTTCAGCCCCAGCATTTT,CASSIRGAFQPQHF
few,TRBV4-1,TRBJ2-7,TRBD2,TGCGCCAGCAGCCAAGCCCCGGGACTAGCGGGAGTTGAGCAGTACTTC,CASSQAPGLAGVEQYF
.,TRBV29-1,TRBJ1-1,.,TGCAGCACCAGTAGCGGGAACACTGAAGCTTTCTTT,CSTSSGNTEAFF
many,TRBV9,TRBJ1-1,.,TGTGCCAGCAGCGTTGCAGGCATGAACACTGAAGCTTTCTTT,CASSVAGMNTEAFF
few,TRBV19,TRBJ2-6,.,TGTGCCAGTAGTATCACAATCTCTGGGGCCAACGTCCTGACTTTC,CASSITISGANVLTF
.,TRBV7-9,TRBJ1-1,.,TGCGCCAGCAGCTTGGCCGCGATTATGAACACTGAAGCTTTCTTT,CASSLAAIMNTEAFF
.,TRBV7-9,TRBJ2-5,TRBD2,TGTGCCTGGAGTATAGGTACTAGCGGACGAGAGACCCAGTACTTC,CAWSIGTSGRETQYF
many,TRBV10-3,TRBJ2-7,TRBD2,TGTGCCATCAGCCCTAGCGGGATGGGCGAGCAGTACTTC,CAISPSGMGEQYF
many,TRBV6-5,TRBJ2-5,TRBD1,TGTGCCAGCAGTTACGGGACAGGGACACAAGAGACCCAGTACTTC,CASSYGTGTQETQYF
.,TRBV6-1,TRBJ1-2,.,TGTGCCAGCAGTGAGTTCGCTACAGGGTTCTATGGCTACACCTTC,CASSEFATGFYGYTF
.,TRBV6-5,TRBJ1-1,.,TGTGCCAGCAGTCACAGAGGACCTGAAGCTTTCTTT,CASSHRGPEAFF
many,TRBV29-1,TRBJ2-5,TRBD1,TGCAGCGTTGGACAGGGGTCCCGAGAGACCCAGTACTTC,CSVGQGSRETQYF
.,TRBV3-1,TRBJ2-7,TRBD2,TGTGCCAGCAGCCAAGATGTGACGGGGGGACGCGAGGAGTACTTC,CASSQDVTGGREEYF
.,TRBV28,TRBJ1-4,.,TGTGCCAGCAGCGTATATACGGGGGCAACTAATGAAAAACTGTTTTTT,CASSVYTGATNEKLFF
.,TRBV24-1,TRBJ1-2,.,TGTGCCACCAGTGCGTGGGACGGAACCGCTGCTAACTATGGCTACACCTTC,CATSAWDGTAANYGYTF
once,TRBV20-1,TRBJ2-5,.,TGCAGTGCTAGTTTGGGGAACCAAGAGACCCAGTACTTC,CSASLGNQETQYF
.,TRBV7-8,TRBJ2-2,.,TGTGCCAGCAGCCCGGAAATCGTTTCGGCCGGGGAGCTGTTTTTT,CASSPEIVSAGELFF
.,TRBV7-9,TRBJ1-5,.,TGTGCCAGCAGTTTTTACAGAGAGTATAGCAATCAGCCCCAGCATTTT,CASSFYREYSNQPQHF
few,TRBV13,TRBJ2-5,TRBD1,TGTGCCAGCAGCTTAGCCGAATCTCGGGACAGGGGGCTCGATTACCAAGAGACCCAGTACTTC,CASSLAESRDRGLDYQETQYF
few,TRBV6-4,TRBJ2-5,TRBD2,TGTGCCAGCAGTGACTTAGGACTAGCGCTGGGAGTAGAGACCCAGTACTTC,CASSDLGLALGVETQYF
many,TRBV6-5,TRBJ1-5,.,TGTGCCAGCAGTTACAGGGCAGAGGGCACGGGGCCCCAGCATTTT,CASSYRAEGTGPQHF
.,TRBV5-1,TRBJ2-3,.,TGCGCCAGCAGGTCCGGGGATACGCAGTATTTT,CASRSGDTQYF
many,TRBV7-8,TRBJ1-4,.,TGTGCCAGCAGCGACAGGCCTTGGACAACTAATGAAAAACTGTTTTTT,CASSDRPWTTNEKLFF
.,TRBV29-1,TRBJ2-7,.,TGTGCCTCGATCACCGGGACCTCGGGGGTCGAGCAGTACTTC,CASITGTSGVEQYF
few,TRBV29-1,TRBJ2-3,.,TGCAGCGCTCGATCGGGATGGGCAGATACGCAGTATTTT,CSARSGWADTQYF
few,TRBV12-3/TRBV12-4,TRBJ1-1,.,TGTGCCAGCAGTCGACAGGAAATGGGGACTGAAGCTTTCTTT,CASSRQEMGTEAFF
many,TRBV10-3,TRBJ2-7,TRBD2,TGTGCCATCAGTGAACAAGCGGGGATCTACGAGCAGTACTTC,CAISEQAGIYEQYF
many,TRBV7-2,TRBJ2-7,.,TGTGCCAGCAGCTTAGCTGGCAGGGTCTCCTACGAGCAGTACTTC,CASSLAGRVSYEQYF
many,TRBV29-1,TRBJ1-2,.,TGCAGCGTTGAAGACCCGGGACAAACGAATGGCTACACCTTC,CSVEDPGQTNGYTF
many,TRBV10-3,TRBJ2-5,TRBD2,TGTGCCATCAGTGATCTAGCGGGAGGGCCAGAGACCCAGTACTTC,CAISDLAGGPETQYF
.,TRBV5-1,TRBJ1-4,TRBD1,TGCGCCAGCAGCCCGGGACAGATGTTTGCTAATGAAAAACTGTTTTTT,CASSPGQMFANEKLFF
.,TRBV6-5,TRBJ1-6,TRBD1,TGTGCCAGCAGTTGGACAGGGGGCCCCCTGAGCTCCTATAATTCACCCCTCCACTTT,CASSWTGGPLSSYNSPLHF
many,TRBV12-3/TRBV12-4,TRBJ2-7,.,TGTGCCAGCAGTTTTCTTTTACGGTCCTACGAGCAGTACTTC,CASSFLLRSYEQYF